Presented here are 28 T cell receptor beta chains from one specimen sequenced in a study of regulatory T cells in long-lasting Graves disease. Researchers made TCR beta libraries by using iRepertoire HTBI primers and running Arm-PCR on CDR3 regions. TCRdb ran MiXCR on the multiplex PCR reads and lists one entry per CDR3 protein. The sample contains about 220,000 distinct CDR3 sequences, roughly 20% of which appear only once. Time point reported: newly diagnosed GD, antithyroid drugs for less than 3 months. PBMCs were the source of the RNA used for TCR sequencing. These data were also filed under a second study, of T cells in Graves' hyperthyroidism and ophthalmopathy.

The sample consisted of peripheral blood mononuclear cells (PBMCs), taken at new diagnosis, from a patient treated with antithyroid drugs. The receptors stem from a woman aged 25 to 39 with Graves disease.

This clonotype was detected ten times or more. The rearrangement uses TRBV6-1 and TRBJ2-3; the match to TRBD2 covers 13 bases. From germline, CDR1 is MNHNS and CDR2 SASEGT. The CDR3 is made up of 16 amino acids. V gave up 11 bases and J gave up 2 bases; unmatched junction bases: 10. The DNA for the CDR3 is TGTGCCGGGAGGCGACTAGCGGGAGGAGTCACAGATACGCAGTATTTT. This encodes CAGRRLAGGVTDTQYF.

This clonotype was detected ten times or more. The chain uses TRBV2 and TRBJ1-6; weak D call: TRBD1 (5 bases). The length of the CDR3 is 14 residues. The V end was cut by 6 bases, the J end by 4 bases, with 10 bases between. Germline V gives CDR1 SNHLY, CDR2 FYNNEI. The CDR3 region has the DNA TGTGCCAGCAGCCGGGAGGGGTATAATTCACCCCTCCACTTT. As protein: CASSREGYNSPLHF.

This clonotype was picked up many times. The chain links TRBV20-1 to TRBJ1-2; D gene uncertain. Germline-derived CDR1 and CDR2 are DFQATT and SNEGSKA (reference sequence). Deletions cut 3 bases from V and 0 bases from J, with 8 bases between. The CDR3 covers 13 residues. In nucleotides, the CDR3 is TGCAGTGCTAGTAATTGGGCTAACTATGGCTACACCTTC. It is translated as CSASNWANYGYTF.

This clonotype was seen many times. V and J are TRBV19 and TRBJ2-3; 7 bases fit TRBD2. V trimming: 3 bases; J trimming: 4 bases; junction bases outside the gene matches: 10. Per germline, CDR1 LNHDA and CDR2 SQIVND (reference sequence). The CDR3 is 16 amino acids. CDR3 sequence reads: CASSIFRGEYADTQYF. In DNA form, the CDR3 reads TGTGCCAGTAGTATTTTTCGGGGGGAATACGCAGATACGCAGTATTTT.

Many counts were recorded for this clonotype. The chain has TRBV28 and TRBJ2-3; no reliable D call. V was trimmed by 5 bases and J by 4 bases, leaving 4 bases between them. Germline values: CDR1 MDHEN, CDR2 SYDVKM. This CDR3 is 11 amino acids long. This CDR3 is CASSVADTQYF. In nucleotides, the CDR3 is TGTGCCAGCAGTGTGGCAGATACGCAGTATTTT.

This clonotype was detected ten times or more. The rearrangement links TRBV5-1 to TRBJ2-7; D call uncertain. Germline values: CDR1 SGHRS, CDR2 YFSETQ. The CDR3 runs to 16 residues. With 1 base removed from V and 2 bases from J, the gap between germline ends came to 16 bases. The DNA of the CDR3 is TGCGCCAGCAGCTTGCAGGCTGGTCCAATTCCCTACGAGCAGTACTTC. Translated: CASSLQAGPIPYEQYF.

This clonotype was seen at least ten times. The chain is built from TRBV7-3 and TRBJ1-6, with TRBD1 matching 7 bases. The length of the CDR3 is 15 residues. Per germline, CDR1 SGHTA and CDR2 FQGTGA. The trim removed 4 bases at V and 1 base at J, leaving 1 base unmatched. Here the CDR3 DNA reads TGTGCCAGCAGCTCGACAGGGTCCTATAATTCACCCCTCCACTTT. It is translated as CASSSTGSYNSPLHF.

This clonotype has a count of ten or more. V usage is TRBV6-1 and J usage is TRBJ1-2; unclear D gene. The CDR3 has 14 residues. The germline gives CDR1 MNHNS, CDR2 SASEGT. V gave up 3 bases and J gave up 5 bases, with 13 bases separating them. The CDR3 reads CASSDGGNPYGYTF. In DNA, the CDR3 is TGTGCCAGCAGTGACGGAGGCAATCCGTATGGCTACACCTTC.

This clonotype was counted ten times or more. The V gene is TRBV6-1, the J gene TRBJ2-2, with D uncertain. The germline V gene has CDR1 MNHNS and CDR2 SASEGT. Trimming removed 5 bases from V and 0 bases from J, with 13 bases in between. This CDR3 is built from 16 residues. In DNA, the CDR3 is TGTGCCAGCAGTACCCGACTCAATTCGAACACCGGGGAGCTGTTTTTT. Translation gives CASSTRLNSNTGELFF.

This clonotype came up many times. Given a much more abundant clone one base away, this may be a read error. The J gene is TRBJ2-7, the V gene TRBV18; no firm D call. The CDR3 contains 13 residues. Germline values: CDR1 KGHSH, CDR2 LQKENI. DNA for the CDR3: TGTGCCAGCTCACCCGGGCGGTCCTACGAGCAGCACTTC. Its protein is CASSPGRSYEQHF.

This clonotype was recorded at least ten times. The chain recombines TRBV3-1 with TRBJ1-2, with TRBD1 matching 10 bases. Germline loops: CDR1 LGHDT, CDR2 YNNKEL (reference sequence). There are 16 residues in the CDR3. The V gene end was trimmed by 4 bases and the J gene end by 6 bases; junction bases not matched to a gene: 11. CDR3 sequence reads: CASSPTLDRGRDGYTF. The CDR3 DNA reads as TGTGCCAGCAGCCCCACCTTAGACAGGGGGCGAGATGGCTACACCTTC. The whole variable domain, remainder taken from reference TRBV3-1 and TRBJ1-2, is DTAVSQTPKYLVTQMGNDKSIKCEQNLGHDTMYWYKQDSKKFLKIMFSYNNKELIINETVPNRFSPKSPDKAHLNLHINSLELGDSAVYFCASSPTLDRGRDGYTFGSGTRLTVV.

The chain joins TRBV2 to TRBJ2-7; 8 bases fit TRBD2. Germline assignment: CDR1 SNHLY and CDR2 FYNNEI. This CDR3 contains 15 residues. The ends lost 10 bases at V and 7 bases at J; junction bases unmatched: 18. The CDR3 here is CATTLTGLATGEQYF. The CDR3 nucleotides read TGTGCCACAACTCTAACAGGACTAGCTACAGGGGAGCAGTACTTC.

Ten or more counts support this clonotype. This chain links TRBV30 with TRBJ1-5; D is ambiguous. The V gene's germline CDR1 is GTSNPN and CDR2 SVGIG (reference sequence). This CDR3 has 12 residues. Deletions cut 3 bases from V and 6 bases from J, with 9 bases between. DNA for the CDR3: TGTGCCTGGAGACGCCCTGGTCAGCCCCAGCATTTT. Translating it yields CAWRRPGQPQHF. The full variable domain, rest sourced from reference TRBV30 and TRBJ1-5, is SQTIHQWPATLVQPVGSPLSLECTVEGTSNPNLYWYRQAAGRGLQLLFYSVGIGQISSEVPQNLSASRPQDRQFILSSKKLLLSDSGFYLCAWRRPGQPQHFGDGTRLSIL.

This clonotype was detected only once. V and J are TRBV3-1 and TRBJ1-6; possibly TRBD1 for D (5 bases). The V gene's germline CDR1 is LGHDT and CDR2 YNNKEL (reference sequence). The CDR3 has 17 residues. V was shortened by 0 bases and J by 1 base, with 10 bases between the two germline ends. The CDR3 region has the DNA TGTGCCAGCAGCCAAGAGAGAAGGGGTTCCTATAATTCACCCCTCCACTTT. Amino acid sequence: CASSQERRGSYNSPLHF. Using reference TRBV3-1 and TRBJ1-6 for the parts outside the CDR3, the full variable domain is DTAVSQTPKYLVTQMGNDKSIKCEQNLGHDTMYWYKQDSKKFLKIMFSYNNKELIINETVPNRFSPKSPDKAHLNLHINSLELGDSAVYFCASSQERRGSYNSPLHFGNGTRLTVT.

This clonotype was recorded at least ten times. For the CDR3, the DNA is TGTGCCAGCAGGCCTAGACTACAAGAGACCCAGTACTTC. Its protein product is CASRPRLQETQYF. The chain combines TRBV28 with TRBJ2-5; a weak D match, TRBD2 (5 bases). This CDR3 is built from 13 residues. CDR1 is MDHEN, CDR2 SYDVKM, per germline. Deletions cut 6 bases from V and 2 bases from J, with 10 bases between. Full variable domain (remainder filled in from reference TRBV28 and TRBJ2-5): DVKVTQSSRYLVKRTGEKVFLECVQDMDHENMFWYRQDPGLGLRLIYFSYDVKMKEKGDIPEGYSVSREKKERFSLILESASTNQTSMYLCASRPRLQETQYFGPGTRLLVL.

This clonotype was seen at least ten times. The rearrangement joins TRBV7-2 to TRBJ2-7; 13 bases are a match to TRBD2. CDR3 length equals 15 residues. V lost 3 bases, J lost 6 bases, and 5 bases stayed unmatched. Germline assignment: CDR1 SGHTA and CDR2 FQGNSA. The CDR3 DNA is TGTGCCAGCAGCTTCGGACTAGCGGGGGTCGGCGAGCAGTACTTC. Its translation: CASSFGLAGVGEQYF.

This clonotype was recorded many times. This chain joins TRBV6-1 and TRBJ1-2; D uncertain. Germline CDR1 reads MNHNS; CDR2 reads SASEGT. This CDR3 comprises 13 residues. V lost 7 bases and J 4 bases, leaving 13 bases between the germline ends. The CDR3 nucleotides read TGTGCCAGCATCCACCGGGGAGTCTATGGCTACACCTTC. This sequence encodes CASIHRGVYGYTF.

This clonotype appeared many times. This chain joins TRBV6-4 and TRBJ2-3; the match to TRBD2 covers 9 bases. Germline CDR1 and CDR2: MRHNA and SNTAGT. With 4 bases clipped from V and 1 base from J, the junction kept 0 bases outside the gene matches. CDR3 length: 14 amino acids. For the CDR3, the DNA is TGTGCCAGCAGTGCTAGCGGGGGCACAGATACGCAGTATTTT. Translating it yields CASSASGGTDTQYF.

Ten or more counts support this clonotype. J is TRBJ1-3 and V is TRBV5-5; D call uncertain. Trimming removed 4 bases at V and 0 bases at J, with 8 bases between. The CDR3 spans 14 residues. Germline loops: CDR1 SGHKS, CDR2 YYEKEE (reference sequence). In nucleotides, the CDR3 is TGTGCCAGCAGCGTCGGGCCCTCTGGAAACACCATATATTTT. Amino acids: CASSVGPSGNTIYF. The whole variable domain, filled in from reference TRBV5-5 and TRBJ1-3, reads DAGVTQSPTHLIKTRGQQVTLRCSPISGHKSVSWYQQVLGQGPQFIFQYYEKEERGRGNFPDRFSARQFPNYSSELNVNALLLGDSALYLCASSVGPSGNTIYFGEGSWLTVV.

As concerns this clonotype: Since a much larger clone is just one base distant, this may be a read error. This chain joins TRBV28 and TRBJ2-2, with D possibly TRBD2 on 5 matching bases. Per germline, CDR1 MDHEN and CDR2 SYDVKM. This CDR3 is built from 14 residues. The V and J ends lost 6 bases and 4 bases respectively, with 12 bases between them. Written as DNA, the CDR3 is TGTGCCAGCAGCCTCCGGGAAACCACCGGGGAGCTGTTTTTT. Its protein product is CASSLRETTGELFF.

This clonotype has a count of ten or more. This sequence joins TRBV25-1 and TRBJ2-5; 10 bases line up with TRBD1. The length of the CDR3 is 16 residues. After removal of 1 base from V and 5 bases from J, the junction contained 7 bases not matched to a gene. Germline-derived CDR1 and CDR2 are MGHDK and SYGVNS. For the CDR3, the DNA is TGTGCCAGCAGTGAATCAGACAGGGGGCTCGGGGAGACCCAGTACTTC. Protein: CASSESDRGLGETQYF.

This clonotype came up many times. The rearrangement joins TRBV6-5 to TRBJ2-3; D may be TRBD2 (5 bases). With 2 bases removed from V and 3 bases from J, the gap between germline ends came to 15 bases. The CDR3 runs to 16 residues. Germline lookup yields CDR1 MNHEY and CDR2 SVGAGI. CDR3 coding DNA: TGTGCCAGCAGTTACACTGCGGGCTACGCAACAGATACGCAGTATTTT. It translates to CASSYTAGYATDTQYF.

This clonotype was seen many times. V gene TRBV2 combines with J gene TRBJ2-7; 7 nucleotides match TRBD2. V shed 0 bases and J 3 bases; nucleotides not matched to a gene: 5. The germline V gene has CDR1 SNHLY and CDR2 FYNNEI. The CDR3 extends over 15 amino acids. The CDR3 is CASSEAAGDLYEQYF. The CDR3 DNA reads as TGTGCCAGCAGTGAAGCGGCGGGAGATCTCTACGAGCAGTACTTC.

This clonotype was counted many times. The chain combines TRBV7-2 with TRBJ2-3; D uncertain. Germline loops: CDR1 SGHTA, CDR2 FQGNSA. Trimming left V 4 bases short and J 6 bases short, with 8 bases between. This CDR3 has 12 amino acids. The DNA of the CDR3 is TGTGCCAGCAGCTCCACGAGGGATACGCAGTATTTT. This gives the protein CASSSTRDTQYF.

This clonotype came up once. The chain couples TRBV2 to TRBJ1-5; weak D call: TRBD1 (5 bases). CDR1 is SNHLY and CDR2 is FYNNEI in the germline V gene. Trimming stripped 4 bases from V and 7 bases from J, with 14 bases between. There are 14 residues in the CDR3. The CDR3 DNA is TGTGCCAGCAGTGTGTCGGCAGGGCGCCAGCCCCAGCATTTT. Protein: CASSVSAGRQPQHF.

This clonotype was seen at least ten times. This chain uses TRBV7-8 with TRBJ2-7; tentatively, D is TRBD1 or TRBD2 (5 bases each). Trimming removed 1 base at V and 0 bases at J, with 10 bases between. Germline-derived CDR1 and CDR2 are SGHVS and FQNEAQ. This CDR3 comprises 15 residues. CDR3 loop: CASSLVGDVSYEQYF. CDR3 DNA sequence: TGTGCCAGCAGCTTAGTGGGGGATGTCTCCTACGAGCAGTACTTC.

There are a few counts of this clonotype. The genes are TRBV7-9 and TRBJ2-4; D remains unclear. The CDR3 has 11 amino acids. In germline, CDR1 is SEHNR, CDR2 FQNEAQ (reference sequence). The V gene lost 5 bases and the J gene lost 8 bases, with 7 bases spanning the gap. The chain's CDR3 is CASSPHYIQYF. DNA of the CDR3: TGTGCCAGCAGCCCACATTACATTCAGTACTTC.

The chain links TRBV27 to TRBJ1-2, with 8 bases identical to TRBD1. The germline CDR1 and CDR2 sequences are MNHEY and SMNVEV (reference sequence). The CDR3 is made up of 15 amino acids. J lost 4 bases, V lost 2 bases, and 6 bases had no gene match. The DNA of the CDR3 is TGTGCCAGCAGTTTAACCGGGACAGGCCTCTATGGCTACACCTTC. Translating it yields CASSLTGTGLYGYTF.